The 21 T cell receptor beta chains presented below share a single source sample, sequenced in a study of blood T cell repertoires in COVID-19. Generated by immunoSEQ multiplex PCR, the TCRdb table keeps only in-frame clones and is missing some. The repertoire consists of under 200,000 clones, with 87% occurring once and the leading ten covering 10%. The source material was peripheral blood. All receptors come from a woman aged 70-85 years with COVID-19, enrolled during active disease.

The gene calls are TRBV4-1 and TRBJ1-4; D remains ambiguous. This CDR3 spans 15 amino acids. The germline V gene has CDR1 MGHRA and CDR2 YSYEKL. V was shortened by 0 bases and J by 7 bases, with 12 bases between the two germline ends. The CDR3 protein is CASSQDRIRGEKLFF. The CDR3 region has the DNA TGCGCCAGCAGCCAAGATCGGATCCGGGGTGAAAAACTGTTTTTT.

The chain joins TRBV28 to TRBJ2-3; 8 bases match TRBD2. This CDR3 is 16 amino acids long. The J segment lost 4 bases and the V segment lost 2 bases, leaving 8 bases of the junction unmatched. Germline CDR1 reads MDHEN; CDR2 reads SYDVKM. The CDR3 nucleotides are TGTGCCAGCAGTTTAAGAAGCCCCGGGGGGGCAGATACGCAGTATTTT. Protein: CASSLRSPGGADTQYF.

The J gene is TRBJ2-6, the V gene TRBV11-2, with TRBD1 as a possible D gene (5 bases). Trimming pared 2 bases from V and 0 bases from J, leaving 17 bases between. This CDR3 has 19 residues. The germline gives CDR1 SGHAT, CDR2 FQNNGV. CDR3 nucleotides: TGTGCCAGCAGCTTAAGGTCGTCTGGACAATTCTCTGGGGCCAACGTCCTGACTTTC. It yields the protein CASSLRSSGQFSGANVLTF.

This chain joins TRBV11-2 and TRBJ2-7, with D tentatively TRBD1 (6 bases). The V end lost 0 bases, the J end lost 3 bases, and 9 bases lay between the germline ends. Germline CDR1 SGHAT, CDR2 FQNNGV. CDR3 size: 14 residues. This chain's CDR3 is CASSLDYRVYEQYF. The CDR3 DNA follows: TGTGCCAGCAGCTTAGATTACAGGGTCTACGAGCAGTACTTC.

The chain recombines TRBV7-2 with TRBJ1-2; 7 nucleotides line up with TRBD1. CDR3 length: 14 residues. V was pared by 5 bases and J by 3 bases, with 6 bases of the junction left unmatched. Germline V lookup: CDR1 SGHTA, CDR2 FQGNSA. The CDR3 sequence: CASSPGDRDYGYTF. CDR3 sequence (DNA): TGTGCCAGCAGCCCAGGCGACAGGGACTATGGCTACACCTTC.

The rearrangement uses TRBV30 and TRBJ1-5; TRBD1 matches at 10 bases. J gave up 1 base and V 2 bases, and 2 bases lay outside the gene matches. Germline loops: CDR1 GTSNPN, CDR2 SVGIG (reference sequence). There are 15 residues in the CDR3. The CDR3, as DNA: TGTGCCTGGAGTTGGACAGGGGGAAGCAATCAGCCCCAGCATTTT. Its protein is CAWSWTGGSNQPQHF.

The chain recombines TRBV5-8 with TRBJ1-4; D is unclear. CDR1 is SGHTS, CDR2 YDEGEE, per germline. This CDR3 is built from 14 residues. V lost 2 bases and J lost 4, with 9 bases in between. The CDR3 nucleotides are TGTGCCAGCAGCTTTGGAGGGTTTAATGAAAAACTGTTTTTT. Residues: CASSFGGFNEKLFF.

This chain joins TRBV2 and TRBJ1-1; TRBD1 agrees at 8 bases. The germline gives CDR1 SNHLY, CDR2 FYNNEI. The CDR3 runs 15 residues. Trimming cost V 7 bases and J 2 bases; bases outside gene matches: 9. This CDR3 is CASTEEDRGNTEAFF. In DNA, the CDR3 is TGTGCCAGCACCGAAGAAGACAGGGGAAACACTGAAGCTTTCTTT.

V is TRBV28 and J is TRBJ2-3, with unresolved D. Germline CDR1 is MDHEN and CDR2 is SYDVKM. The length of the CDR3 is 15 residues. The ends were cut back, 3 bases at V and 5 bases at J, with 15 bases in the middle. CDR3 sequence (DNA): TGTGCCAGCAGTTTGCTACAGTCATTAGGAGATACGCAGTATTTT. This translates into CASSLLQSLGDTQYF.

V gene TRBV20-1 combines with J gene TRBJ2-1, with TRBD2 as a possible D gene (5 bases). Germline CDR1 reads DFQATT; CDR2 reads SNEGSKA (reference sequence). The CDR3 has 12 amino acids. The V gene lost 3 bases and the J gene lost 6 bases, with 9 bases spanning the gap. CDR3 sequence reads: CSASSSGNEQFF. CDR3 bases: TGCAGTGCTAGTTCAAGCGGCAATGAGCAGTTCTTC.

The V call is TRBV6-6, the J call TRBJ1-1; 10 nucleotides match TRBD1. CDR3 length equals 14 residues. Trimming took 4 bases from V and 4 from J; bases not matched to a gene: 3. Germline CDR1 and CDR2: MNHNY and SVGAGI (reference sequence). CDR3 DNA sequence: TGTGCCAGCAGTTTTGGGACAGGGGTCACTGAAGCTTTCTTT. Protein product: CASSFGTGVTEAFF.

The chain carries TRBV28 and TRBJ1-2; D unresolved. Trimming took 3 bases from V and 4 from J, leaving 18 bases between them. CDR1 and CDR2 from the germline V gene are MDHEN and SYDVKM. The CDR3 extends over 16 amino acids. CDR3 sequence: CASSLWSSGRGYGYTF. Here the CDR3 DNA reads TGTGCCAGCAGTTTGTGGTCCAGCGGGCGGGGCTATGGCTACACCTTC.

This chain connects TRBV6-5 to TRBJ1-1; TRBD1 matches at 8 bases. This CDR3 comprises 12 residues. V shed 8 bases, J shed 5 bases, and the junction held 4 bases outside the gene matches. Germline V gene sequence: CDR1 MNHEY, CDR2 SVGAGI. The CDR3 region has the DNA TGTGCCAGCCTCGGGACAGGTACTGAAGCTTTCTTT. It translates to CASLGTGTEAFF.

The genes are TRBV10-2 and TRBJ1-2; D remains unclear. CDR1 is WSHSY and CDR2 is SAAADI in the germline V gene. The CDR3 is 12 amino acids. V shed 3 bases and J shed 2 bases, with 4 bases lying between them. As DNA, the CDR3 is TGCGCCAGCAGTGACGGGAACTATGGCTACACCTTC. Amino acid sequence: CASSDGNYGYTF.

CDR3 residues: CGLVAYGYTF. CDR3 nucleotides: TGCGGCCTGGTGGCCTATGGCTACACCTTC. The chain joins TRBV20-1 to TRBJ1-2; no firm D call. CDR3 length: 10 amino acids. CDR1 and CDR2 (germline): DFQATT, SNEGSKA (reference sequence).

The chain joins TRBV19 to TRBJ1-6; D gene ambiguous. V lost 5 bases to trimming and J lost 5 bases, with 13 bases between them. The CDR3 loop spans 15 amino acids. From germline, CDR1 is LNHDA and CDR2 SQIVND (reference sequence). CDR3 nucleotides: TGTGCCAGTAGTCCCCGGGGAGGGCATAATTCACCCCTCCACTTT. Protein product: CASSPRGGHNSPLHF.

The chain is built from TRBV11-3 and TRBJ2-5, with TRBD1 matching over 8 bases. The CDR3 loop spans 14 amino acids. Germline assignment: CDR1 SGHNT and CDR2 YENEEA. V lost 6 bases and J lost 1; bases outside the gene matches: 4. The CDR3 DNA reads TGTGCCAGCAGTTCGCAGGGGGCCCAAGAGACCCAGTACTTC. Protein product: CASSSQGAQETQYF.

This sequence joins TRBV5-6 and TRBJ2-1; D gene ambiguous. CDR1 is SGHDT, CDR2 YYEEEE, per germline. The CDR3 contains 15 residues. Trimming pared 0 bases from V and 4 bases from J, leaving 11 bases between. The chain's CDR3 is CASSLDQNIYNEQFF. CDR3 DNA sequence: TGTGCCAGCAGCTTGGATCAGAACATATACAATGAGCAGTTCTTC.

This clone was detected only once. The chain joins TRBV29-1 to TRBJ2-3, with 7 bases that match TRBD2. The CDR3 runs 15 residues. With 7 bases clipped from V and 2 bases from J, the junction kept 12 bases outside the gene matches. CDR1 SQVTM and CDR2 ANQGSEA come from the germline V gene. This chain's CDR3 is CSASGRVVPTDTQYF. The CDR3 region has the DNA TGCAGCGCCTCAGGGAGGGTAGTTCCCACAGATACGCAGTATTTT.

The chain carries TRBV2 and TRBJ1-5; no clear D gene. This CDR3 region has 15 residues. The germline CDR1 and CDR2 sequences are SNHLY and FYNNEI. Trimming took 6 bases from V and 2 from J, leaving 14 bases between them. The CDR3 DNA reads TGTGCCAGCAGGTTGGAGGGAACGGGCAATCAGCCCCAGCATTTT. Protein sequence: CASRLEGTGNQPQHF.

The CDR3 loop is CASSQASSDSPLHF. The CDR3 nucleotides are TGTGCCAGCAGCCAGGCCAGCAGTGATTCACCCCTCCACTTT. The chain has TRBV7-2 and TRBJ1-6; no definite D call. This CDR3 spans 14 amino acids. V gave up 5 bases and J gave up 8 bases, with 13 bases separating them. Germline-derived CDR1 and CDR2 are SGHTA and FQGNSA.